One TCR beta chain is described in this entry. There is no known antigen for this receptor. Qualities for individual bases were not recorded, and no much larger clone is one base off. The data were taken from a study of cytomegalovirus exposure and HLA in healthy donors (dated by TCRdb to 2016 to 2017). Context from the whole study: An earlier analysis of approximately 640 of the donors reported approximately 300 Gb of sequence data and roughly 110 million unique TCR beta sequences from roughly 180 million T cells. An early release covering roughly 640 HLA-typed donors comprised about 300 gigabases of sequencing data and 65 million to 100 million unique TCR sequences. Of the approximately 400 genotyped donors, about 80% fell in the genetic ancestry cluster associated with self-reported Caucasian donors. The study aimed to test whether cataloging public T cell receptors could reveal signatures of past pathogen exposure. The study used immunosequencing to profile the T cell repertoires of about 670 subjects and linked those repertoires to cytomegalovirus serostatus. Besides the first cohort of about 730 subjects, a separate validation cohort made up of roughly 120 different subjects was used. To predict cytomegalovirus infection status, the study combined high-throughput TCR immunosequencing, statistical association of individual TCRs with disease status, and machine learning. A later analysis re-analyzed previously published TCR beta repertoires from 666 donors and added high-resolution HLA genotyping to study TCR occurrence patterns. In the later analysis, no new phenotypic data were used to find candidate immune exposures; instead, reliance was placed on TCR beta sequences and their occurrence across donors. An earlier analysis of several hundred of the donors applied high-throughput TCR beta sequencing to assess whether each TCR beta V gene segment acted as functional or pseudogenic. Donor age, sex, ethnicity and CMV serostatus were compiled together with the repertoire data. A later genetic analysis took genome-wide SNP genotypes for about 65% of the roughly 670 donors and used that subset as a discovery cohort. Every repertoire in the discovery cohort had been generated on one and the same sequencing platform. Both class I and class II loci were covered by HLA typing, at four-digit resolution. The number of typed donors differed by locus: roughly 629-630 for A, B, C, DRB1 and DQB1; approximately 520 for DQA1; around 610 for DPA1; and about 450 for DPB1. A handful of DR-DQ haplotypes were handled as single units for association and clustering because linkage in the cohort was strong. Among 398 genotyped donors of the cohort, an average of about 240,000 unique TCR beta nucleotide sequences were sequenced per donor, around 20% of them non-productive. What the work shows at the level of the full study, not this receptor alone: According to the authors, the approach could potentially be generalized to other disease states and immunological phenotypes. A group of highly shared sequence variants was considered likely to be a technical artifact of the sequencing pipeline. A later genetic analysis associated a missense DCLRE1C variant with V-gene and J-gene trimming of TCR beta chains, and an independent cohort replicated the association. CMV serostatus was the only immune exposure information available for the cohort. Because HLA typing was unavailable for some donors at each locus, only the typed subset was used in association tests. Several of the top co-occurrence clusters appeared to be linked to parvovirus B19, influenza, CMV and Epstein-Barr virus, according to a later analysis. Linkage disequilibrium might explain the correlated functional status among segregating V segments, but an unknown experimental factor could not be excluded. According to a later genetic analysis, donors in an Asian-associated ancestry cluster had fewer N-insertions in productive TCRs than the roughly 670-donor mean. A later analysis associated 16,951 TCR beta sequences with specific HLA alleles at a false discovery rate of 0.05. Because counts were too low, more than 15 rarely observed V segments, including chromosome 9 orphons, were left out of the earlier analysis of 500 to 750 of the donors. A later analysis found that most CMV-associated TCR beta chains appeared HLA-restricted, with HLA associations seemingly driven largely by CMV exposure. Sequencing depth was assumed to be roughly uniform across donors in the presence/absence analyses, though that assumption may not hold. A later analysis found that HLA-associated TCR beta chains were more clonally expanded and had lower generation probabilities than equally common non-associated chains. Most TCR sequences were seen in very few donors, while some public TCRs were found in many individuals. In both the original and validation cohorts, the classifier was reported to diagnose cytomegalovirus status with high specificity and sensitivity. In vitro tests confirmed that a few of the cytomegalovirus-associated TCR beta chains recognize cytomegalovirus antigens. According to a later analysis, TCR association rates differed among HLA loci, with DRB1 alleles showing the most associated TCRs and HLA-C alleles showing the fewest. This cohort had only TCR beta chains sequenced, and the lack of alpha or paired-chain data limited which features could be detected. The study listed over 150 TCR beta chains as associated with cytomegalovirus. An earlier analysis of 587 of the donors showed that most TCR beta V segments appeared in productive rearrangements either about 90% or about 30% of the time, which broadly matched IMGT annotations. A further reported finding was that TCR beta sequences accurately predicted the HLA-A and HLA-B alleles for most subjects in the first cohort. Assigning TCR associations to individual alleles was difficult when HLA alleles, especially DR and DQ, strongly co-occurred.

The receptor library was made with the immunoSEQ multiplex PCR assay. For the multiplex PCR, a mixture combining 60 forward primers for TCR Vbeta segments and 13 reverse primers for TCR Jbeta segments was used. The CDR3 region of rearranged TCR beta genes was amplified from genomic DNA with a multiplex PCR assay. The Illumina HiSeq System was used to sequence the amplified TCR beta libraries as 87-base-pair reads. The original methods were these. In a later analysis, some 80 million unique TCR beta chains were counted across the 650 to 700 repertoires, and roughly 10 million of these chains were shared by at least two donors. Raw reads were error-corrected and collapsed into unique sequences by a nearest-neighbor algorithm in which closely related sequences were merged to remove PCR and sequencing errors. V, D and J gene segments were assigned by aligning CDR3 sequences to IMGT reference sequences. For a sequence to be retained, a match of at least six nucleotides to both a V gene segment and a J gene segment was required. A rearrangement was called productive if the CDR3 had no stop codons and remained in frame with V and J, and every other rearrangement was called non-productive. CDR3 was defined by IMGT convention, running from the second conserved V-encoded cysteine to the conserved J-encoded phenylalanine. The earlier analysis of about 560 of the donors excluded any sequence lacking an unambiguous match to a single V gene segment. An earlier analysis of almost 600 of the donors classified V segments as functional when productive rearrangements were above 56.7% and as segregating when the standard deviation between donors was above 5%. To diagnose cytomegalovirus status from the catalog of TCR beta chain sequences, a statistical classification framework was built. In a later analysis, V and J genes were assigned by comparing TCR nucleotide sequences against IMGT/GENE-DB human TR gene sequences. Using the TCRdist pipeline, a later analysis assigned CDR3 sequences along with most-parsimonious VDJ recombination scenarios. A later analysis defined each TCR beta chain by its CDR3 amino acid sequence plus V-gene family, and excluded reads lacking a unique V-gene family. As a way to deal with suspected cross-contamination and a sequencing artifact, a later analysis dropped under 600 nucleotide sequences that were highly shared and had low generation probability. For each public chain, a later analysis derived a clonal expansion index from normalized ranks of inferred template counts within each repertoire. A later analysis computed generation probabilities with a VDJ recombination model fitted to out-of-frame rearrangements, and checked the results against IGoR. Hypergeometric tests were used in a later analysis to score TCR-TCR, TCR-HLA and TCR-CMV co-occurrence, with a repertoire-size bias correction applied to the TCR pairs. A later analysis estimated false discovery rates by permuting HLA or CMV assignments 20 times. In a later analysis, co-occurring TCRs were grouped with DBSCAN, and TCRdist sequence similarity was added when clustering was performed within HLA-allele-positive subsets. For co-occurrence clustering, repertoires with fewer than 30,000 or more than 120,000 public chains were excluded, along with five repertoires with anomalous nucleotide sharing. TCRdb obtained this table from immuneACCESS and retained in-frame rearrangements with V and J assigned. These tables miss some clones; where compared with another copy, unresolved V genes account for less than half of the shortfall, and the remainder is unexplained. D and trimming were read from the DNA, whereas the V and J calls and clone size are those reported in that table. The sample yields under 130,000 clones; around 80% were counted once. Of the sample, roughly 6.9% falls within the top ten clones.

The cohort comprised fewer than 750 healthy bone marrow donors. All cohort members were sampled while nominally healthy, although unrecorded immune exposures were likely present. The donor tested CMV seropositive and was one of the 289 seropositive cohort members. A peripheral blood sample was collected from each donor, and TCR beta sequencing was performed on peripheral blood mononuclear cells. Genomic DNA was extracted from the blood cell samples with the Qiagen DNeasy Blood Extraction Kit. Sequenced input: PBMCs. This TCR was sampled from a man under 40 in good health and CMV-seropositive.

In nucleotide form, the sequence is TGTGCCAGCAGTGCGACAGGGGGCGTCTATAATTCACCCCTCCACTTT. This translates into CASSATGGVYNSPLHF. The chain couples TRBV28 to TRBJ1-6; 10 middle bases align to TRBD1. Compared with germline, V lacks 5 bases and J lacks 3 bases; bases without a gene match: 4. The CDR3 spans 16 residues, from the cysteine through the phenylalanine. The CDR3 DNA has 48 bases and is translated from base 1. CDR1 and CDR2 (MDHEN, SYDVKM) derive from the germline V gene. The CDR3 plus the reference TRBV28 and TRBJ1-6 genes for the other parts give the full variable domain: DVKVTQSSRYLVKRTGEKVFLECVQDMDHENMFWYRQDPGLGLRLIYFSYDVKMKEKGDIPEGYSVSREKKERFSLILESASTNQTSMYLCASSATGGVYNSPLHFGNGTRLTVT.